This TCR beta chain was identified during a study of T cells in women clearing cervical HPV infection. Turning to the study itself: Case blood was drawn when the lesion was first found; control blood after infection became undetectable. Study-wide findings and caveats: T-cell numbers per sample were unknown and may explain richness differences. Repertoire richness, not evenness, was significantly elevated in CIN3+ cases versus controls.

Germline CDR1 is SGHVS and CDR2 is FQNEAQ. This CDR3 contains 15 residues. As for this clone: Its antigen is unknown. At one of its ends the junction is not consistent with the germline gene, which may arise from a read error. Read data end 3 residues before the CDR3 end; the end is taken from the germline J gene. The same CDR3 can be traced to other DNA sequences in this sample.

All donors had a single incident cervical HPV16 infection, not prevalent. TCRdb keeps only in-frame clones here, not all; method: immunoSEQ multiplex PCR. The table lists roughly 22,000 clones. Sample: blood buffy coat. The V gene is TRBV7-8, the J gene TRBJ1-3, with 8 bases identical to TRBD1. This clonotype was obtained from a woman between 18 and 70 years old with a cervical HPV16 infection that either progressed to CIN3+ or cleared (not recorded which). The sequenced part of the CDR3 DNA is TGTGCTAGCAGCCTCGGACAGGGATCTGGAAACACC. Translated, it gives CASSLGQGSGNT. The full CDR3 reads CASSLGQGSGNTIYF.